This T cell receptor (beta chain) was captured in a study of T cell responses to AZD1222 COVID-19 vaccine. Analyses pooled second doses at about 4 or about 12 weeks. As to this clone: The antigen is not known.

This CDR3 comprises 13 residues. Generated by immunoSEQ multiplex PCR, the TCRdb table keeps only in-frame clones and is missing some. The table shows under 150,000 clones, with approximately 87% occurring only once. Points from the study as a whole: Epitopes outside B.1.351 and B.1.1.7 mutated regions reportedly drew nearly half of spike TCRs. Most donors were white British, females outnumbered males, and clonal diversity was possibly underestimated.

This chain uses TRBV21-1 with TRBJ2-5; the table names TRBD2, a call not compared with the DNA. TRBV21-1 is listed as a pseudogene. This material consisted of peripheral blood, taken 28 days after the second AZD1222 dose. This receptor was taken from an adult who received the AZD1222 COVID-19 vaccine. CDR3 residues: CASSKVDQETQYF. The CDR3 coding sequence is TGTGCCAGCAGCAAAGTAGACCAAGAGACCCAGTACTTC.